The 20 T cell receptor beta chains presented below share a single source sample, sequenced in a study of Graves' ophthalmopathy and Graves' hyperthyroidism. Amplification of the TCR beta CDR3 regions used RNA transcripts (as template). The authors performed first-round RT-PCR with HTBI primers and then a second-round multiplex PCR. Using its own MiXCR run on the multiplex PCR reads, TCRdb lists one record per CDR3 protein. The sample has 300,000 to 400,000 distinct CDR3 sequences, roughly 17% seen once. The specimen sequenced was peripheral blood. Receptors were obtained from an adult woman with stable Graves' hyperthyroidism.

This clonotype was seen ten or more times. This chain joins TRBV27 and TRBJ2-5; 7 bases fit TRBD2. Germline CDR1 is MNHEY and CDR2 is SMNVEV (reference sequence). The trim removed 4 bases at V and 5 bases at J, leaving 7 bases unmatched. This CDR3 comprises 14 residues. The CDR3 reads CASSSGLRGETQYF. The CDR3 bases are TGTGCCAGCAGTTCCGGACTGCGGGGGGAGACCCAGTACTTC.

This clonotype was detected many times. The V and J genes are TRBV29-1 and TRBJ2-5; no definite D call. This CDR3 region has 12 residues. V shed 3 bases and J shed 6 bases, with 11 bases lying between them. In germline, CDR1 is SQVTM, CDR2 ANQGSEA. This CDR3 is CSVDRGTQTQYF. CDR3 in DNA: TGCAGCGTTGACCGAGGAACACAGACCCAGTACTTC.

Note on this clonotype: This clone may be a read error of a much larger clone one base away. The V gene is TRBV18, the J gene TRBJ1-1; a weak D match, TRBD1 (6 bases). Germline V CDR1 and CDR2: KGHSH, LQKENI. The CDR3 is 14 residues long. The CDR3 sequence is CASSRDMVRTESFF. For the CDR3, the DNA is TGTGCCAGCTCACGGGACATGGTTCGCACTGAATCTTTCTTT.

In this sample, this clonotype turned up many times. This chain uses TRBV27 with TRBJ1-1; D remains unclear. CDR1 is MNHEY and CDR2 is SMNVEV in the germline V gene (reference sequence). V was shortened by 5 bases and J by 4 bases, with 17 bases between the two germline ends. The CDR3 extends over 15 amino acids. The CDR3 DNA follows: TGTGCCAGCAGTCCCGACCTCTACCTGGGCACTGAAGCTTTCTTT. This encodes CASSPDLYLGTEAFF.

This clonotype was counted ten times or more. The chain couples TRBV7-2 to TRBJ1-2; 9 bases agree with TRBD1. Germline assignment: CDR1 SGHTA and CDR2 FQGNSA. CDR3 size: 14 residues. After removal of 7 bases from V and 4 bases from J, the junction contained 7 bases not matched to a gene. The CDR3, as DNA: TGTGCCAGCACACCACAGGGGGCAGGCTATGGCTACACCTTC. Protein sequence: CASTPQGAGYGYTF.

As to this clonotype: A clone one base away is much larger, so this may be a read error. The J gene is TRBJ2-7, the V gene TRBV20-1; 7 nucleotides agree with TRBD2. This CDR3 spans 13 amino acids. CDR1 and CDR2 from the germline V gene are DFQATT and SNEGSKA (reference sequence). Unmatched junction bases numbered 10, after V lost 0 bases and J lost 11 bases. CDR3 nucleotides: TGCAGTGCTAGAGACGTGGGGAGCGGGGAGGAGTACTTC. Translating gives CSARDVGSGEEYF.

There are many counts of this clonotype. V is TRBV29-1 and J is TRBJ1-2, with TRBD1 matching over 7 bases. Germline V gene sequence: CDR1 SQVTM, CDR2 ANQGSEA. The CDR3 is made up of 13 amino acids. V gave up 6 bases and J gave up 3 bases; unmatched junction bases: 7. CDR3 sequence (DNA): TGCAGCGTACCCGTACAGGGGTACTATGGCTACACCTTC. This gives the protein CSVPVQGYYGYTF.

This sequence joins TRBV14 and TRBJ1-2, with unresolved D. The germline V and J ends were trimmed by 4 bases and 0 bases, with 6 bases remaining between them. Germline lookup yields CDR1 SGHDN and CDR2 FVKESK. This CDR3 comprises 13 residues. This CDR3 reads CASSPMANYGYTF. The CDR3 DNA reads TGTGCCAGCAGCCCTATGGCTAACTATGGCTACACCTTC.

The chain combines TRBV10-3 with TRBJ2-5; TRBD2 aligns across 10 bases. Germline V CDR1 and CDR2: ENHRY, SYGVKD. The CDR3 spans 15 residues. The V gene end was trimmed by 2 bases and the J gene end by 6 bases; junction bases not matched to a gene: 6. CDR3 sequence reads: CAISEVAGGSKTQYF. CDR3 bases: TGTGCCATCAGTGAGGTAGCGGGAGGATCGAAGACCCAGTACTTC.

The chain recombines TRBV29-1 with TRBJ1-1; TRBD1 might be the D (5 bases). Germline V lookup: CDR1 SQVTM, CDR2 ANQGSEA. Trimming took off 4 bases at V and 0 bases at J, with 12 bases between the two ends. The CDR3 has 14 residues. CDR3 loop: CSVGLSGLNTEAFF. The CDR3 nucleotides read TGCAGCGTTGGGTTGTCAGGGTTGAACACTGAAGCTTTCTTT.

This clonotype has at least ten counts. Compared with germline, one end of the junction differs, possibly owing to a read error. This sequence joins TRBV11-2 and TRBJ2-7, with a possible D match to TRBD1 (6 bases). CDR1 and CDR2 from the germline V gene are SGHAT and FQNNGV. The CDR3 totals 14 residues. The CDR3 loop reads CASSSPTGTPPPSF. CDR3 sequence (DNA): TGTGCCAGCAGCTCGCCGACCGGGACACCACCTCCCTCCTTC.

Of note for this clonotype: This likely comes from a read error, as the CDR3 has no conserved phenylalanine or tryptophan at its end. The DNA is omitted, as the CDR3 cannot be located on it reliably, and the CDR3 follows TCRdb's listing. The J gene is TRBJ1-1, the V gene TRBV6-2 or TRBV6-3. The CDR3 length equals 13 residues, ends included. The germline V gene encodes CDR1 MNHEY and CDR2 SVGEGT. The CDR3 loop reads CASSYVQRTEACL.

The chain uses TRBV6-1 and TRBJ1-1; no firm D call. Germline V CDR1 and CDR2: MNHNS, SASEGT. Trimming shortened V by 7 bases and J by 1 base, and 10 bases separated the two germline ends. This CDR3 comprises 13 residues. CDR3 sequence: CASISQGNTEAFF. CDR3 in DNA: TGTGCCAGCATCTCCCAAGGGAACACTGAAGCTTTCTTT.

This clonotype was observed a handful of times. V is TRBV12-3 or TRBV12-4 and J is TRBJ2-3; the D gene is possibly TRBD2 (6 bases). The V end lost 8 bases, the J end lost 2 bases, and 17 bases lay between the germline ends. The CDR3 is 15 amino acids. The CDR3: CASSSRRAATDTQYF. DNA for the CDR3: TGTGCCAGCTCATCCAGGAGGGCCGCCACAGATACGCAGTATTTT.

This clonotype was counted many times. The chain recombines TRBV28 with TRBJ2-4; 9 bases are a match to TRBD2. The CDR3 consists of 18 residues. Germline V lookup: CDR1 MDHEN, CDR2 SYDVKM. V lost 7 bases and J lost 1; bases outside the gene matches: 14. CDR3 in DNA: TGTGCCAGCAACCATAGCGGGAGAGGGGATGGGGCCAAAAACATTCAGTACTTC. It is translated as CASNHSGRGDGAKNIQYF.

The CDR3 DNA reads as TGTGCCAGCAGACCACCAACTCCGAACCTGTTTAACTATGGCTACACCTTC. This codes for CASRPPTPNLFNYGYTF. This chain uses TRBV28 with TRBJ1-2; D gene unclear. V was cut by 6 bases and J by 1 base, with 21 bases left in between. CDR1 and CDR2 from the germline V gene are MDHEN and SYDVKM. The CDR3 sequence is 17 residues long.

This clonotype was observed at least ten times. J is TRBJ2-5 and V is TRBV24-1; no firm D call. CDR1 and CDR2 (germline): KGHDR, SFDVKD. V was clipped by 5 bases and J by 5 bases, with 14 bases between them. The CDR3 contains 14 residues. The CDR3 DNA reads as TGTGCCACCAGTGGGCGGATACCCGGGGAGACCCAGTACTTC. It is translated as CATSGRIPGETQYF.

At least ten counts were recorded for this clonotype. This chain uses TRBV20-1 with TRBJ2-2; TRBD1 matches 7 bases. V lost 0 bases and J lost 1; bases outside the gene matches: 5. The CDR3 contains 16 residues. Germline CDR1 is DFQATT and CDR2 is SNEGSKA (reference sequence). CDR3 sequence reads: CSARDPGTENTGELFF. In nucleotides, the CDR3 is TGCAGTGCTAGAGACCCCGGGACAGAGAACACCGGGGAGCTGTTTTTT.

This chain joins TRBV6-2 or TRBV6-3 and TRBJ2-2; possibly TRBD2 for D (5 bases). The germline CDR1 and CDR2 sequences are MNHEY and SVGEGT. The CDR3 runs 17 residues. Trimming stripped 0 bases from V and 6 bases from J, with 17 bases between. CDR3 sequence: CASSYSSPGRRPGELFF. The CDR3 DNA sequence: TGTGCCAGCAGTTACTCATCCCCGGGCCGGAGGCCCGGGGAGCTGTTTTTT.

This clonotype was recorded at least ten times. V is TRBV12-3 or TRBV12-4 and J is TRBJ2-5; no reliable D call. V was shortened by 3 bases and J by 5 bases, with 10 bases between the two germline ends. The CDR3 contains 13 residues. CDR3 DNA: TGTGCCAGCAGTTTGTGGGTCTTGGAGACCCAGTACTTC. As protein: CASSLWVLETQYF.